This paragraph reports one T cell receptor (beta chain). Its antigen is still unknown. A junction end diverges from the germline sequence, so it may reflect a read error. These data belong to a study of blood T cells in healthy people across ages (dated by TCRdb to about 2015). With regard to the full study: In model experiments, template switching captured about one uniquely barcoded TCR beta cDNA molecule for every two T cells. Age-related changes in TCR beta repertoire diversity were measured in the study by deep sequencing normalized with unique cDNA molecular identifiers. The donors were split into four age groups: young (average 16 years), middle-aged (39), aged (about 56) and long-lived (about 82). To avoid experimental bias, donors of different ages were distributed randomly across sequencing lanes. For two donors (one aged 18 to 29 and one aged 80 or older), the study analyzed two additional independent replicas of 1 million unique cDNA reads from the same blood draw. Findings and caveats that apply to the study as a whole: A strong correlation was found between observed TCR beta diversity and the percentage of naive T cells measured by flow cytometry. Bulk unsorted PBMC profiling prevented conclusive comparison of naive and antigen-experienced compartments. As age increased, observed TCR beta diversity per million T cells dropped in a roughly linear way, and a significant reduction was already evident by age 40. Total diversity estimates from one million sequenced T cells were considered lower bounds and underestimates. Compared with the aged group, the long-lived group had more naive CD4+ T cells, fewer expanded clones and increased TCR diversity, a pattern suggesting age selection. Because donor CMV infection status was unknown, age-related changes in expanded clonotypes were potentially confounded.

Systemically healthy Caucasian individuals from Russia, 39 in total and aged about 6 to 90 years, were included as donors. Each donor gave roughly 11 milliliters of peripheral blood, drawn into EDTA-treated Vacutainer tubes. Ficoll-Paque density-gradient centrifugation was used to isolate PBMCs, with at least 6.5 million obtained per sample. Total RNA, at least 6 micrograms per sample, was extracted from PBMCs with Trizol reagent. Naive CD45RAhigh/CD27high T cell percentages were measured by flow cytometry on a PBMC aliquot from every donor. The CDR3 holds 15 amino acids from the cysteine to the phenylalanine. Only CDR3 DNA remains: 45 bases, in frame from the first base. From the germline V gene (reference sequence), CDR1 is LNHNV and CDR2 is YYDKDF. Receptor libraries were prepared by 5' RACE. Reads for this sample came from an Illumina HiSeq 2500. The second PCR ran for about 6 to 12 cycles and used a J-beta primer mix along with a sample-barcoded 5' primer. A template-switch 5' adaptor carrying 12 random nucleotides introduced a unique molecular identifier onto each TCR beta cDNA molecule. Each sample yielded at least 2.5 million CDR3-containing paired-end reads. All of the RNA was converted into first-strand cDNA using the Mint cDNA synthesis kit, with a TRBC-specific oligonucleotide serving as the primer. Following uracil-DNA glycosylase treatment, all cDNA underwent a first 18-cycle PCR with the universal primers M1SS and BC2_uni_R. The authors' pipeline ran thus. For normalization, 1 million high-quality reads were randomly selected from each sample, with every read carrying a distinct molecular identifier. Instead of being binned into consensus sequences, reads that shared molecular identifiers were thrown out. MiTCR, run with a Q25 quality threshold and the strictest error-elimination algorithm, handled CDR3 identification, clonotype clustering and error correction. A nonparametric unseen species model with Euler transformation was used to estimate a lower bound on total TCR beta diversity. Using fastp at Q25 and MiXCR, TCRdb reprocessed the public reads and kept productive beta chains. Under each unique CDR3 protein, matching rows form one entry showing the most common genes and DNA. The V and J calls reflect TCRdb's pipeline rather than the authors' work. This sample gives just over 800,000 distinct CDR3 sequences in total; approximately 59% of them show up just once. The ten largest make up roughly 25% of the sample.

Specimen: blood. Recombination joined TRBV15 with TRBJ2-1; 7 bases in the middle match TRBD2. The clonotype was recovered from a man younger than 40 in good health. In nucleotides, the sequence is TGTGTCACCAGGCAAGGGGAGGGTTCCTACAATGAGCAGTTCTTC. Its coded protein is CVTRQGEGSYNEQFF. This CDR3, with the reference TRBV15 and TRBJ2-1 proteins standing in past its ends, gives the full variable domain DAMVIQNPRYQVTQFGKPVTLSCSQTLNHNVMYWYQQKSSQAPKLLFHYYDKDFNNEADTPDNFQSRRPNTSFCFLDIRSPGLGDTAMYLCVTRQGEGSYNEQFFGPGTRLTVL.